The 26 T cell receptor beta chains reported below all come from one sample, sequenced in a study of OX40 agonist ivuxolimab in advanced cancers. Repertoires were generated with immunoSEQ multiplex PCR, while TCRdb's copy carries only in-frame clones and drops some. The profile shows 70,000 to 75,000 clones, about 85% of them singletons. The source material was CD4+ or CD8+ T cells sorted from blood, sampled in a trial of the OX40 agonist ivuxolimab. The receptor set was obtained from an adult with an advanced solid tumor such as melanoma, head and neck, liver or kidney cancer.

The chain has TRBV25-1 and TRBJ2-3; 7 positions match TRBD2. The CDR3 is 14 residues long. CDR1 and CDR2 from the germline V gene are MGHDK and SYGVNS. Trimming cost V 4 bases and J 4 bases; bases outside gene matches: 5. The chain's CDR3 is CASSGAGVADTQYF. The DNA of the CDR3 is TGTGCCAGCAGTGGTGCGGGGGTTGCAGATACGCAGTATTTT.

The chain employs TRBV18 and TRBJ2-7, with 10 bases aligning to TRBD1. CDR3 length equals 13 residues. V was pared by 6 bases and J by 7 bases, with 6 bases of the junction left unmatched. Per the germline V gene, CDR1 is KGHSH and CDR2 is LQKENI. For the CDR3, the DNA is TGTGCCAGCTCCCGTGGACAGGGGGATGAGCAGTACTTC. This translates into CASSRGQGDEQYF.

As regards this clone: Additional DNA sequences in this sample encode the identical CDR3. The J gene is TRBJ2-3, the V gene TRBV9; 7 bases are a match to TRBD2. Germline V gene sequence: CDR1 SGDLS, CDR2 YYNGEE. The trim removed 0 bases at V and 1 base at J, leaving 2 bases unmatched. The CDR3 runs 15 residues. CDR3 protein: CASSVVAGGTDTQYF. The CDR3 nucleotides are TGTGCCAGCAGCGTAGTTGCGGGGGGCACAGATACGCAGTATTTT.

The rearrangement uses TRBV6-5 and TRBJ2-7; D is perhaps TRBD1 (6 bases). Trimming removed 0 bases from V and 4 bases from J, with 13 bases in between. The CDR3 is 15 amino acids. Germline CDR1 and CDR2: MNHEY and SVGAGI. The CDR3 here is CASSYSRQGPYEQYF. Written as DNA, the CDR3 is TGTGCCAGCAGTTACTCGAGGCAGGGGCCTTACGAGCAGTACTTC.

The chain recombines TRBV6-5 with TRBJ2-2; possible D gene TRBD1, 6 bases. This CDR3 has 14 residues. With 5 bases removed from V and 9 bases from J, the gap between germline ends came to 16 bases. Germline V gene data show CDR1 as MNHEY and CDR2 as SVGAGI. The CDR3 sequence is CASSPRTVPRELFF. In DNA form, the CDR3 reads TGTGCCAGCAGTCCTAGGACAGTTCCCCGGGAGCTGTTTTTT.

This chain uses TRBV2 with TRBJ1-1; no definite D call. Trimming stripped 11 bases from V and 2 bases from J, with 21 bases between. From germline, CDR1 is SNHLY and CDR2 FYNNEI. The CDR3 length is 15 residues. CDR3 in DNA: TGTGCCGGCACGTTAGATATCCCCTATAACACTGAAGCTTTCTTT. Amino acid sequence: CAGTLDIPYNTEAFF.

As DNA, the CDR3 is TGTGCCAGTAGTGCCGACAGGGGCTGGGGCTACGAGCAGTACTTC. Translation gives CASSADRGWGYEQYF. The chain couples TRBV19 to TRBJ2-7; 8 nucleotides align to TRBD1. This CDR3 comprises 15 residues. Trimming cost V 5 bases and J 3 bases; bases outside gene matches: 9. Germline V CDR1 and CDR2: LNHDA, SQIVND (reference sequence). The full variable domain, completed using reference TRBV19 and TRBJ2-7, is DGGITQSPKYLFRKEGQNVTLSCEQNLNHDAMYWYRQDPGQGLRLIYYSQIVNDFQKGDIAEGYSVSREKKESFPLTVTSAQKNPTAFYLCASSADRGWGYEQYFGPGTRLTVT.

The gene calls are TRBV30 and TRBJ1-3; 7 nucleotides align to TRBD1. V lost 8 bases to trimming and J lost 2 bases; unmatched junction nucleotides: 9. This CDR3 comprises 14 residues. Germline values: CDR1 GTSNPN, CDR2 SVGIG (reference sequence). CDR3 region: CAGEGQGAGNTIYF. The CDR3 DNA reads as TGTGCCGGGGAAGGGCAGGGGGCTGGAAACACCATATATTTT.

Details on this clone: This specimen includes other DNA sequences encoding the same CDR3. The V call is TRBV18, the J call TRBJ1-4; unclear D gene. V was clipped by 6 bases and J by 0 bases, with 5 bases between them. The length of the CDR3 is 13 residues. CDR1 KGHSH and CDR2 LQKENI come from the germline V gene. This CDR3 is CASSRATNEKLFF. CDR3 DNA: TGTGCCAGCTCTCGGGCAACTAATGAAAAACTGTTTTTT.

This chain joins TRBV19 and TRBJ1-5; 9 bases line up with TRBD1. The CDR3 totals 13 residues. With V trimmed by 7 bases and J by 7 bases, 5 bases remained unmatched. The germline CDR1 and CDR2 sequences are LNHDA and SQIVND (reference sequence). The CDR3 bases are TGTGCCAGTATGGGACAGGGAGGGCAGCCCCAGCATTTT. It yields the protein CASMGQGGQPQHF.

The genes are TRBV6-5 and TRBJ1-4; 7 nucleotides align to TRBD1. The V gene's germline CDR1 is MNHEY and CDR2 SVGAGI. The CDR3 runs to 15 residues. Trimming took 2 bases from V and 4 from J; bases not matched to a gene: 4. The CDR3 DNA reads as TGTGCCAGCAGTTACCGGACAGGCCATAATGAAAAACTGTTTTTT. This gives the protein CASSYRTGHNEKLFF.

This clone was detected once. The chain is built from TRBV28 and TRBJ1-2; perhaps TRBD1 as D (6 bases). V dropped 3 bases and J dropped 4 bases, with 12 bases sitting between them. Germline lookup yields CDR1 MDHEN and CDR2 SYDVKM. This CDR3 is built from 14 residues. CDR3 in amino acids: CASSLGAGVYGYTF. The CDR3 DNA reads as TGTGCCAGCAGTTTGGGGGCAGGCGTCTATGGCTACACCTTC.

A few counts support this clone. V gene TRBV6-1 combines with J gene TRBJ2-3, with a tentative D call TRBD2 (6 bases). This CDR3 comprises 15 residues. Trimming cost V 7 bases and J 2 bases, with 16 bases left between them. Germline CDR1 MNHNS, CDR2 SASEGT. In nucleotides, the CDR3 is TGTGCCAGCACCCGGGGGACTTATAACACAGATACGCAGTATTTT. This encodes CASTRGTYNTDTQYF.

The V gene is TRBV6-5, the J gene TRBJ1-1, with D tentatively TRBD1 (6 bases). Trimming removed 0 bases at V and 2 bases at J, with 13 bases between. Germline V gene lookup returns CDR1 MNHEY and CDR2 SVGAGI. This CDR3 has 16 amino acids. DNA for the CDR3: TGTGCCAGCAGTTACTCGGGGGCAGGACAAAACACTGAAGCTTTCTTT. Translated, it gives CASSYSGAGQNTEAFF.

The V gene is TRBV21-1, the J gene TRBJ2-1; the D segment call TRBD2 is taken from the table without a DNA check. TRBV21-1 corresponds to a pseudogene. The CDR3 covers 20 residues. The CDR3 loop reads CASSNQGLAITHISYNEQFF. The CDR3 nucleotides are TGTGCCAGCAGCAACCAGGGACTAGCGATAACCCACATATCCTACAATGAGCAGTTCTTC.

CDR3 nucleotide sequence: TGCGCCAGCAGTGCCCAGGGGTGGGGCACTGAAGCTTTCTTT. This codes for CASSAQGWGTEAFF. The chain employs TRBV10-1 and TRBJ1-1; D possibly corresponds to TRBD1 (6 bases). V lost 4 bases and J lost 4, with 13 bases in between. The CDR3 covers 14 residues. Germline CDR1 is WNHNN and CDR2 is SYGVQD (reference sequence).

Details on this clone: Other DNA sequences in this specimen translate into the identical CDR3. V is TRBV9 and J is TRBJ2-7; 11 nucleotides line up with TRBD2. The J segment lost 0 bases and the V segment lost 3 bases, leaving 5 bases of the junction unmatched. Germline CDR1 and CDR2: SGDLS and YYNGEE. The CDR3 runs 16 residues. The CDR3 DNA reads TGTGCCAGCAGCGACGGCGGGACTAGCGGCTCCTACGAGCAGTACTTC. Amino acid sequence: CASSDGGTSGSYEQYF.

Regarding this clone: Other nucleotide sequences from this sample produce the same CDR3. CDR3 in amino acids: CASSLDRGRETQYF. DNA of the CDR3: TGTGCCAGCAGCTTGGACAGGGGGAGAGAGACCCAGTACTTC. The chain is built from TRBV5-4 and TRBJ2-5; 8 bases fit TRBD1. There are 14 residues in the CDR3. CDR1 and CDR2 (germline): SGHNT, YYREEE (reference sequence). J gave up 4 bases and V 0 bases, and 2 bases lay outside the gene matches.

This clone was counted between two and nine times. V and J are TRBV30 and TRBJ2-7, with D perhaps given as TRBD1 or TRBD2 (5 bases each). V was trimmed by 1 base and J by 3 bases, leaving 10 bases between them. The germline V gene encodes CDR1 GTSNPN and CDR2 SVGIG (reference sequence). The CDR3 contains 13 residues. In DNA, the CDR3 is TGTGCCTGGAGTGACGGGGCGAGCTACGAGCAGTACTTC. Translating it yields CAWSDGASYEQYF. Full variable domain (remainder filled in from reference TRBV30 and TRBJ2-7): SQTIHQWPATLVQPVGSPLSLECTVEGTSNPNLYWYRQAAGRGLQLLFYSVGIGQISSEVPQNLSASRPQDRQFILSSKKLLLSDSGFYLCAWSDGASYEQYFGPGTRLTVT.

This chain uses TRBV7-9 with TRBJ2-7; TRBD1 is a possible D gene (6 bases). The V end was cut by 1 base, the J end by 5 bases, with 12 bases between. The CDR3 has 14 amino acids. Germline V CDR1 and CDR2: SEHNR, FQNEAQ (reference sequence). CDR3 in amino acids: CASSLGAGVHEQYF. DNA of the CDR3: TGTGCCAGCAGCTTAGGGGCAGGGGTACACGAGCAGTACTTC.

The rearrangement uses TRBV20-1 and TRBJ2-5; D not resolved. Trimming shortened V by 0 bases and J by 5 bases, and 4 bases separated the two germline ends. This CDR3 region has 11 residues. The germline V gene has CDR1 DFQATT and CDR2 SNEGSKA (reference sequence). This CDR3 reads CSARDVETQYF. Written as DNA, the CDR3 is TGCAGTGCTAGAGATGTGGAGACCCAGTACTTC.

The V call is TRBV9, the J call TRBJ2-7; D tentatively fits TRBD1 or TRBD2 (5 bases each). V was pared by 3 bases and J by 0 bases, with 13 bases between. The length of the CDR3 is 15 residues. CDR1 is SGDLS and CDR2 is YYNGEE in the germline V gene. The DNA for the CDR3 is TGTGCCAGCAGCGCTAGCTGGGGACCCTCCTACGAGCAGTACTTC. This codes for CASSASWGPSYEQYF.

The genes are TRBV5-1 and TRBJ2-1; 7 positions agree with TRBD1. The CDR3 runs to 14 residues. The junction had 9 bases not matched to a gene; V was cut back by 4 bases and J by 8 bases. Germline CDR1 SGHRS, CDR2 YFSETQ. The CDR3 nucleotides are TGCGCCAGCAGCCGCTCGGACAGGACCGATGAGCAGTTCTTC. Its protein product is CASSRSDRTDEQFF. Based on the CDR3 plus reference TRBV5-1 and TRBJ2-1, the full variable domain is KAGVTQTPRYLIKTRGQQVTLSCSPISGHRSVSWYQQTPGQGLQFLFEYFSETQRNKGNFPGRFSGRQFSNSRSEMNVSTLELGDSALYLCASSRSDRTDEQFFGPGTRLTVL.

This clone was seen a single time. This chain links TRBV11-2 with TRBJ2-2, with a weak D call TRBD1 (6 bases). The CDR3 is 15 residues long. Trimming took 2 bases from V and 5 from J, leaving 12 bases between them. Germline V gene lookup returns CDR1 SGHAT and CDR2 FQNNGV. The CDR3 is CASSLLGATTGELFF. CDR3 nucleotide sequence: TGTGCCAGCAGCTTATTGGGGGCCACAACCGGGGAGCTGTTTTTT. The full variable domain, completed using reference TRBV11-2 and TRBJ2-2, is EAGVAQSPRYKIIEKRQSVAFWCNPISGHATLYWYQQILGQGPKLLIQFQNNGVVDDSQLPKDRFSAERLKGVDSTLKIQPAKLEDSAVYLCASSLLGATTGELFFGEGSRLTVL.

The V and J genes are TRBV11-1 and TRBJ2-7, with a possible D match to TRBD1 (5 bases). Germline values: CDR1 SGHAT, CDR2 FQDESV (reference sequence). The V gene lost 5 bases and the J gene lost 1 base, with 12 bases spanning the gap. The CDR3 spans 14 residues. The CDR3 loop reads CASSLSTASYEQYF. The CDR3 DNA reads as TGTGCCAGCAGCCTATCGACAGCGTCCTACGAGCAGTACTTC. Combining the CDR3 with reference TRBV11-1 and TRBJ2-7 gives the whole variable domain EAEVAQSPRYKITEKSQAVAFWCDPISGHATLYWYRQILGQGPELLVQFQDESVVDDSQLPKDRFSAERLKGVDSTLKIQPAELGDSAMYLCASSLSTASYEQYFGPGTRLTVT.

V is TRBV7-9 and J is TRBJ2-4; possibly TRBD2 for D (6 bases). V lost 1 base and J lost 0, with 13 bases in between. Germline CDR1 and CDR2: SEHNR and FQNEAQ (reference sequence). This CDR3 is built from 17 residues. In DNA form, the CDR3 reads TGTGCCAGCAGCTTAGTCGCGGGAAATCTAGCCAAAAACATTCAGTACTTC. Residues: CASSLVAGNLAKNIQYF.